A selection of T cell receptor beta chains follows, all from one sample in a study of T cells expressing NK-cell markers. Reanalyzing the 5' RACE reads, TCRdb keeps one entry per CDR3 protein, without DNA. Its table records 150,000 to 180,000 distinct CDR3 sequences. What was sequenced was blood T cells: a sorted CD56 or NKG2C T cell subset, CD4+ or CD8+ T cells, or bulk PBMC T cells (not recorded which). These receptors were taken from a woman in her forties or fifties in good health. Both conserved end residues are part of each CDR3.

j_gene: TRBJ2-1; v_gene: TRBV6-5; CDR3aa: CASSYYGPGLQFF
j_gene: TRBJ2-1; v_gene: TRBV4-2; CDR3aa: CASSQDRLAGDNEQFF
j_gene: TRBJ2-1; v_gene: TRBV7-9; CDR3aa: CASSPEGSGIYNEQFF
j_gene: TRBJ2-1; v_gene: TRBV7-3; CDR3aa: CASSLGADSLYNEQFF
j_gene: TRBJ2-3; v_gene: TRBV20-1; CDR3aa: CSAIIPRLAAGTDTQYF
j_gene: TRBJ2-2; v_gene: TRBV29-1; CDR3aa: CSVRGGRRAGELFF
j_gene: TRBJ2-7; v_gene: TRBV2; CDR3aa: CASSEPRHYEQYF
j_gene: TRBJ2-3; v_gene: TRBV5-1; CDR3aa: CASRFADTQYF
j_gene: TRBJ2-1; v_gene: TRBV14; CDR3aa: CASSRGSSYNEQFF
j_gene: TRBJ2-7; v_gene: TRBV27; CDR3aa: CASSWGGREQYF